Listed below are T cell receptor beta chains from one sample, sequenced in a study of T cell changes during pregnancy in multiple sclerosis. Produced via immunoSEQ multiplex PCR; TCRdb's table is partial and in-frame only. The table has about 100,000 clones, 90% seen once. The specimen was peripheral blood, collected in the second trimester of pregnancy. These receptors all come from a female donor in good health, enrolled as a control in a pregnancy study. The conserved cysteine and the conserved F or W are not part of the CDR3 here. Some rows have no size entry. The others give once, few or many, or a class for an expanded clone.

V,J,size,CDR3
TRBV18,TRBJ2-1,.,ASSPNSGESYNEQF
TRBV4-1,TRBJ1-2,.,ASSQDESGGYGYT
TRBV19,TRBJ2-7,.,ASSRQEGPYEQY
TRBV5-6,TRBJ1-2,.,ASSLLVRDSYGYT
TRBV15,TRBJ2-7,.,ATSNDRAWGQY
TRBV27,TRBJ1-1,once,ASADRRVYPEAF
TRBV4-3,TRBJ1-5,once,ASSQDDMGNQPQH
TRBV27,TRBJ1-2,.,ASRTVRGYTYT
TRBV7-2,TRBJ2-7,.,ASSGTSGRAHEQY
TRBV19,TRBJ2-7,few,ASTGDNGYEQY